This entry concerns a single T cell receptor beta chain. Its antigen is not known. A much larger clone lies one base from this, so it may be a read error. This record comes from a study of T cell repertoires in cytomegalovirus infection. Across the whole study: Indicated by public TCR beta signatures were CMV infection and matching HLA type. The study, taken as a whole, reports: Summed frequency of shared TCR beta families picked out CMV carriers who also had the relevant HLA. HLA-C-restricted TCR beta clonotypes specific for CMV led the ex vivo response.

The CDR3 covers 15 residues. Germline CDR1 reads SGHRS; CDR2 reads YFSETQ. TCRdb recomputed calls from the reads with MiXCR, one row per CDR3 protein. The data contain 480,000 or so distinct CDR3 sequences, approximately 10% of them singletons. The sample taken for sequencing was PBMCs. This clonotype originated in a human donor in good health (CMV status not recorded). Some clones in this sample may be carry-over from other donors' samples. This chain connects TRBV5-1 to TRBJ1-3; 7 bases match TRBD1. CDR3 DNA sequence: TGCGCCGGCAGCTCAACGACAGGGACCGGAAACACCATATATTTT. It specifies CAGSSTTGTGNTIYF.